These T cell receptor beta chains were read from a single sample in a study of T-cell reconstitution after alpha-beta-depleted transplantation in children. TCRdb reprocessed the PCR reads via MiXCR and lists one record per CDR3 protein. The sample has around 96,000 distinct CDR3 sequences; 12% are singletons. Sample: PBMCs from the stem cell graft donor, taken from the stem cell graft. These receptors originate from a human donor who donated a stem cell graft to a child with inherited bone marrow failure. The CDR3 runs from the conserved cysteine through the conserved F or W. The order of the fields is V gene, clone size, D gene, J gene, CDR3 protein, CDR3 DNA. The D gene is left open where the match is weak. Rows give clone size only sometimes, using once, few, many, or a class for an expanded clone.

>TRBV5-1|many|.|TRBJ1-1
CASSLRSYDTEAFF
TGCGCCAGCAGCTTGAGAAGTTACGACACTGAAGCTTTCTTT
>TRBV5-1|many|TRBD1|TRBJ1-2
CASSLAWTGPNGYTF
TGCGCCAGCAGCTTGGCCTGGACAGGACCGAATGGCTACACCTTC
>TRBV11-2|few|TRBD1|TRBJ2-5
CASSHPGTGSSQYF
TGTGCCAGCAGCCATCCGGGGACAGGGTCTTCTCAGTACTTC
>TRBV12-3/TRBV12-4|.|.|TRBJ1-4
CASTNPKLVDGNEKLFF
TGTGCCAGCACTAACCCCAAGCTAGTGGACGGGAATGAAAAACTGTTTTTT
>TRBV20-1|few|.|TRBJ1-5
CSARMRGSNQPQHF
TGCAGTGCTAGAATGAGGGGTAGCAATCAGCCCCAGCATTTT
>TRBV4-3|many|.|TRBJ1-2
CASSQGAPGAVRGYTF
TGCGCCAGCAGCCAAGGAGCGCCAGGGGCTGTGAGAGGCTACACCTTC
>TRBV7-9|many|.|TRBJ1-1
CASSASTEAFF
TGTGCCAGCAGCGCAAGTACTGAAGCTTTCTTT
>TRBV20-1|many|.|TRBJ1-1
CSARNTEAFF
TGCAGTGCTAGGAACACTGAAGCTTTCTTT
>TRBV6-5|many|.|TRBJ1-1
CASSNGVGDTEAFF
TGTGCCAGCAGTAACGGAGTTGGGGACACTGAAGCTTTCTTT
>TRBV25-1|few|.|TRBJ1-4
CASTGVRGEKLFF
TGTGCCAGCACAGGGGTCCGCGGTGAAAAACTGTTTTTT
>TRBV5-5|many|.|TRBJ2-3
CASSLFRMGTDTQYF
TGTGCCAGCAGCTTGTTCCGGATGGGCACAGATACGCAGTATTTT
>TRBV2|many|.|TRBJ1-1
CASRGNTEAFF
TGTGCCAGCCGCGGGAACACTGAAGCTTTCTTT
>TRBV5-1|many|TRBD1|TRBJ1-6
CASSGGQGFYNSPLHF
TGCGCCAGCAGCGGGGGACAGGGATTCTATAATTCACCCCTCCACTTT
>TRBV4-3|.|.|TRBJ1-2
CASSQDPGQPDGYTF
TGCGCCAGCAGCCAAGACCCGGGCCAGCCTGATGGCTACACCTTC
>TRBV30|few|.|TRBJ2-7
CAWSVGLRQAQYF
TGTGCCTGGAGTGTAGGGCTCAGACAGGCGCAGTACTTC
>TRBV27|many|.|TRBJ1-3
CASSLSASPWNTIYF
TGTGCCAGCAGTTTATCGGCCAGTCCGTGGAACACCATATATTTT
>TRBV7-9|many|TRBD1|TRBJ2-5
CASSFSTGEETQYF
TGTGCCAGCAGCTTTTCGACAGGGGAAGAGACCCAGTACTTC
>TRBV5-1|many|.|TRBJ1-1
CASSLALAGTEAFF
TGCGCCAGCAGCTTGGCCTTGGCAGGCACTGAAGCTTTCTTT
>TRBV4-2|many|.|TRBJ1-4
CASSQDLQSDNEFNEKLFF
TGTGCCAGCAGCCAAGATCTTCAGTCCGACAACGAATTTAATGAAAAACTGTTTTTT
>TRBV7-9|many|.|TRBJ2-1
CASGWTLLNEQFF
TGTGCCAGCGGATGGACTTTACTCAATGAGCAGTTCTTC
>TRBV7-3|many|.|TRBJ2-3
CASSRGATGDTQYF
TGTGCCAGCAGCCGCGGGGCAACGGGAGATACGCAGTATTTT
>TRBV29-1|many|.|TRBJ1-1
CSVVPSGTEAFF
TGCAGCGTTGTACCTTCGGGCACTGAAGCTTTCTTT
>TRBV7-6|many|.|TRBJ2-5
CASSLLGLRVGETQYF
TGTGCCAGCAGCTTATTAGGGCTGCGGGTGGGAGAGACCCAGTACTTC
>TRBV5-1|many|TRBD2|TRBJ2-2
CASSPGTTVTGELFF
TGCGCCAGCAGCCCCGGGACTACGGTCACCGGGGAGCTGTTTTTT
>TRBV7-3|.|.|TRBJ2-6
CASSRGSGANVLTF
TGTGCCAGCAGCCGAGGATCTGGGGCCAACGTCCTGACCTTC
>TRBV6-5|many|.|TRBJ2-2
CASRAGSNTGELFF
TGTGCCAGCAGGGCCGGGTCTAACACCGGGGAGCTGTTTTTT
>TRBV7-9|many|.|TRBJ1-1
CASSRGGTGNTEAFF
TGTGCCAGCAGCCGCGGGGGAACGGGGAACACTGAAGCTTTCTTT
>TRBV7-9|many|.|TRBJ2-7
CASSFTPPGAIPYEQYF
TGTGCCAGCAGCTTTACCCCACCAGGGGCAATACCCTACGAGCAGTACTTC
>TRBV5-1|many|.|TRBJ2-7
CASSQDWAEQYF
TGCGCCAGCAGCCAGGACTGGGCGGAGCAGTACTTC
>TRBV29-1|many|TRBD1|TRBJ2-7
CSVEGTGTGYEQYF
TGCAGCGTTGAAGGGACCGGGACAGGGTACGAGCAGTACTTC
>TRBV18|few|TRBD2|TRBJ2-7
CASSSTASGPYEQYF
TGTGCCAGCTCGTCCACGGCTAGCGGACCCTACGAGCAGTACTTC
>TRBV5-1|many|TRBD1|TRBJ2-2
CASSKGQGAGELFF
TGCGCCAGCAGCAAAGGACAGGGGGCCGGGGAGCTGTTTTTT
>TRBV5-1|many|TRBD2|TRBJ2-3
CASSFLAGSTDTQYF
TGCGCCAGCAGCTTTCTAGCGGGGAGCACAGATACGCAGTATTTT
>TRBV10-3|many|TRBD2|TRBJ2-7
CAIRTPGGDEQYF
TGTGCCATCAGGACCCCGGGAGGGGACGAGCAGTACTTC
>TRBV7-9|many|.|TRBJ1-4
CASSQRAEEKLFF
TGTGCCAGCAGTCAAAGGGCGGAGGAAAAACTGTTTTTT
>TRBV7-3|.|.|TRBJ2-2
CASSRVATGELFF
TGTGCCAGCAGCAGGGTAGCCACCGGGGAGCTGTTTTTT
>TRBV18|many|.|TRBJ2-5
CASSPRGPQETQYF
TGTGCCAGCTCACCACGGGGCCCGCAAGAGACCCAGTACTTC
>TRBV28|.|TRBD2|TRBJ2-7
CASGPGGAVYEQYF
TGTGCCAGCGGCCCGGGGGGGGCCGTATACGAGCAGTACTTC
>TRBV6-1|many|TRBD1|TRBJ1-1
CASVRDREVATEAFF
TGTGCCAGCGTGAGGGACAGGGAGGTAGCCACTGAAGCTTTCTTT
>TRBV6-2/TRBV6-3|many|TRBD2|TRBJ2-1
CASSYGGSYNEQFF
TGTGCCAGCAGTTACGGCGGGAGTTACAATGAGCAGTTCTTC
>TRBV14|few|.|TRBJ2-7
CASSVDQGRFYEQYF
TGTGCCAGCAGCGTAGATCAGGGGCGCTTCTACGAGCAGTACTTC